The 4 T cell receptor beta chains listed next were all sequenced from one sample in a study of vaccination and CD4 T cells after COVID-19. Treatment here: roughly 11-day PBMC culture with coronavirus spike peptide pools or control peptides (ViraFEST assay). These receptors have no known antigen. The study sequenced cultured CD4+ T cell DNA using the Oncomine TCR Beta short-read assay. TCRdb passed the PCR reads through MiXCR, listing each CDR3 protein once. The sample yields 7,000 to 8,500 distinct CDR3 sequences, 55% seen once. The sequenced sample consisted of CD4+ T cells from blood, cultured in vitro. The receptor source for this set is a human donor who had recovered from COVID-19.

V and J are TRBV5-1 and TRBJ2-7; 12 bases are shared with TRBD1. The CDR3 consists of 16 residues. Germline loops: CDR1 SGHRS, CDR2 YFSETQ. V was clipped by 3 bases and J by 4 bases; unmatched bases: 8. The CDR3 DNA reads as TGCGCCAGCAGCTCCTACCGGGACAGGGGGCTGTACGAGCAGTACTTC. This codes for CASSSYRDRGLYEQYF. Using reference TRBV5-1 and TRBJ2-7 for the parts outside the CDR3, the full variable domain is KAGVTQTPRYLIKTRGQQVTLSCSPISGHRSVSWYQQTPGQGLQFLFEYFSETQRNKGNFPGRFSGRQFSNSRSEMNVSTLELGDSALYLCASSSYRDRGLYEQYFGPGTRLTVT.

The chain has TRBV4-1 and TRBJ1-1; D call uncertain. In germline, CDR1 is MGHRA, CDR2 YSYEKL. CDR3 size: 11 residues. The germline V and J ends were trimmed by 4 bases and 3 bases, with 3 bases remaining between them. The CDR3 DNA is TGCGCCAGCAGCCGCGACACTGAAGCTTTCTTT. Protein: CASSRDTEAFF.

This clonotype was seen a handful of times. The rearrangement uses TRBV6-1 and TRBJ1-6, with 9 positions matching TRBD1. This CDR3 has 17 residues. V shed 6 bases, J shed 2 bases, and the junction held 8 bases outside the gene matches. CDR1 is MNHNS and CDR2 is SASEGT in the germline V gene. The CDR3 DNA reads as TGTGCCAGCAGAGCCCGGGACAGGGAGGCCTATAATTCACCCCTCCACTTT. Its translation is CASRARDREAYNSPLHF.

The chain links TRBV6-1 to TRBJ2-3; tentatively, D is TRBD1 (5 bases). V gave up 2 bases and J gave up 0 bases, with 12 bases separating them. The CDR3 totals 16 residues. Germline V gene data show CDR1 as MNHNS and CDR2 as SASEGT. The CDR3 sequence is CASSEIRGLSTDTQYF. CDR3 sequence (DNA): TGTGCCAGCAGTGAAATTAGGGGCCTTAGCACAGATACGCAGTATTTT.